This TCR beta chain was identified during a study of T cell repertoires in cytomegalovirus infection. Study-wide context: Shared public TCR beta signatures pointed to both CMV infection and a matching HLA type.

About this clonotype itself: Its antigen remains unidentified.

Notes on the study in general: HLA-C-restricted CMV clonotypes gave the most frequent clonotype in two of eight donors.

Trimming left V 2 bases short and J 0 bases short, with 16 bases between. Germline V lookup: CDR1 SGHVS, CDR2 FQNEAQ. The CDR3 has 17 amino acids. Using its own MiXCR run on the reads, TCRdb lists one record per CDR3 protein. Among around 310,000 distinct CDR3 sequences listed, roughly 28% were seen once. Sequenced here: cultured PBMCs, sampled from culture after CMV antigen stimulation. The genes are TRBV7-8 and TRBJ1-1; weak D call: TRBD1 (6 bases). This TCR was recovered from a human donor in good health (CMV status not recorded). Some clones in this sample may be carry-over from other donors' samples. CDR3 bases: TGTGCCAGCAGCTTACTAGTGTGGGGGCAGATGAACACTGAAGCTTTCTTT. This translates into CASSLLVWGQMNTEAFF.